The rows below give T cell receptor beta chains drawn from one sample of a study of shared clonotypes between healthy human individuals. This table comes from immunoSEQ multiplex PCR, and its TCRdb copy is limited to in-frame clones, with some not included. The data contain 1.6 million or so clones, approximately 98.5% of them singletons. The material sequenced was naive CD4+ T cells sorted from blood. Receptor source: a man aged 25-45 years in good health. Both conserved end residues are part of each CDR3. The D gene is left open where the match is weak. For some rows the clone size is stated as once, few or many, or as a class when expanded; others skip it.

v_gene	j_gene	abundance	d_gene	CDR3nt	CDR3aa
TRBV29-1	TRBJ2-7	NA	NA	TGCAGCGTTAAACAGGGACCCTACGAGCAGTACTTC	CSVKQGPYEQYF
TRBV7-2	TRBJ2-1	NA	TRBD2	TGTGCCAGCAGCTTAGTGGCCCTAGCGGCTGCCTACAATGAGCAGTTCTTC	CASSLVALAAAYNEQFF
TRBV7-2	TRBJ2-7	NA	NA	TGTGCCAGCAGCTTTGGGGGGGAGCAGTACTTC	CASSFGGEQYF
TRBV28	TRBJ2-7	NA	TRBD2	TGTGCCAGCAGTATTGGACTAGCGGGATCCTACGAGCAGTACTTC	CASSIGLAGSYEQYF
TRBV25-1	TRBJ2-5	NA	TRBD1	TGTGCCAGCAGTGAGTGGGGACAGGGGGGGAGAGAGACCCAGTACTTC	CASSEWGQGGRETQYF
TRBV4-1	TRBJ2-3	NA	NA	TGCGCCAGCAGCCAAGTGAGTGGGGCCGATACGCAGTATTTT	CASSQVSGADTQYF
TRBV11-2	TRBJ2-3	NA	TRBD1	TGTGCCAGCAGCTTATCCGACAGGGGGGACACAGATACGCAGTATTTT	CASSLSDRGDTDTQYF
TRBV7-9	TRBJ1-2	NA	TRBD1	TGTGCCAGCAGCTTATTAGGGACAGTTGGCTACACCTTC	CASSLLGTVGYTF
TRBV10-3	TRBJ1-5	NA	NA	TGTGCCATCAGCGGCGGGGAGGGCAATCAGCCCCAGCATTTT	CAISGGEGNQPQHF
TRBV5-1	TRBJ1-1	NA	NA	TGCGCCAGCAGCTTGGAAGCCGACAGGGAAGCTTTCTTT	CASSLEADREAFF
TRBV12-5	TRBJ1-1	few	NA	TGTGCTAGTGGCCCTGGGGGGTGGGGGCTGAACACTGAAGCTTTCTTT	CASGPGGWGLNTEAFF
TRBV5-1	TRBJ2-7	few	NA	TGCGCCAGCAGCCCCCGGGACGGCTCCTACGAGCAGTACTTC	CASSPRDGSYEQYF